This TCR beta chain was recovered during a study of vaccination effects on CD4 cells after COVID-19. This table comes from immunoSEQ multiplex PCR, and its TCRdb copy is limited to in-frame clones, with some not included. The top ten clones hold roughly 25% of a sample with 50,000 to 75,000 clones, more than 60% of them seen once. Study-wide results and caveats: Convalescents' spike-reactive clones after vaccination were mainly made up of new clones that the vaccine induced. The authors studied few convalescent patients and collected no early post-infection timepoints.

The authors isolated CD4+ T cells after ten to eleven days of culture. The CDR3 has 15 amino acids. V was shortened by 5 bases and J by 0 bases, with 13 bases between the two germline ends. Germline-derived CDR1 and CDR2 are SEHNR and FQNEAQ (reference sequence). Note on this clone: Its antigen is currently unknown.

The genes are TRBV7-9 and TRBJ1-1; the D is unclear. Sequenced material: CD4+ T cells from PBMCs cultured without peptide, taken before COVID-19 vaccination. This sequence was found in a human donor who had a prior SARS-CoV-2 infection. The CDR3 protein is CASSELGQMNTEAFF. The CDR3 DNA follows: TGTGCCAGCAGCGAACTCGGGCAGATGAACACTGAAGCTTTCTTT. The entire variable domain, with the rest obtained from reference TRBV7-9 and TRBJ1-1, is as follows: DTGVSQNPRHKITKRGQNVTFRCDPISEHNRLYWYRQTLGQGPEFLTYFQNEAQLEKSRLLSDRFSAERPKGSFSTLEIQRTEQGDSAMYLCASSELGQMNTEAFFGQGTRLTVV.